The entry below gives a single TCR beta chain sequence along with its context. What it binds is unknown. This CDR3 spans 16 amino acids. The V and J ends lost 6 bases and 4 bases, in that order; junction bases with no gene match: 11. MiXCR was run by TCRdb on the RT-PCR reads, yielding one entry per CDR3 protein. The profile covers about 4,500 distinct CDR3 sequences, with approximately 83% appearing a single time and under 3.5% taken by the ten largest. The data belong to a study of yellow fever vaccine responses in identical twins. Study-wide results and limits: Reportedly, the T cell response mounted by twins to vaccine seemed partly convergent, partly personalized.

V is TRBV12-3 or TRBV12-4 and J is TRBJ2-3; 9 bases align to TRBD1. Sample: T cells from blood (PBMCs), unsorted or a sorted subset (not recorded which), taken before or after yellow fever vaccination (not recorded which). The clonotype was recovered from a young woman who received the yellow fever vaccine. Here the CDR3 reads CASSVTGTGRADTQYF. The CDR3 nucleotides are TGTGCCAGCAGCGTGACCGGGACAGGGCGCGCAGATACGCAGTATTTT.